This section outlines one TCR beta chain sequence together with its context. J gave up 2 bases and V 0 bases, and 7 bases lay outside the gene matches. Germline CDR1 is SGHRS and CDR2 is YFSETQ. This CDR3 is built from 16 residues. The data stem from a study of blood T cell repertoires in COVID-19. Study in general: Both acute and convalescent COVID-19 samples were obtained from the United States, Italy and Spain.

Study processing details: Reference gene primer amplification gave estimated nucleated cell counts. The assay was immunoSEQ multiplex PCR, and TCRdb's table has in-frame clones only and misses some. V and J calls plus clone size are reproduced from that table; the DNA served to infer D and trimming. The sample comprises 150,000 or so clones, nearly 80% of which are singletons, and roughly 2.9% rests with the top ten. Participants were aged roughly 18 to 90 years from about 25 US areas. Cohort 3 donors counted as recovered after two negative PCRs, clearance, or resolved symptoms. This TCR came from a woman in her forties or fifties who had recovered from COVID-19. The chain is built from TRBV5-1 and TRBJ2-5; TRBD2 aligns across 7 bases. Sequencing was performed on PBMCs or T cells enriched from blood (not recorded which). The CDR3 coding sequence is TGCGCCAGCAGCTTGGCCGGGTCTAGCGGACAAGAGACCCAGTACTTC. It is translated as CASSLAGSSGQETQYF. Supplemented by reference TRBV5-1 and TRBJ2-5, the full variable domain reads KAGVTQTPRYLIKTRGQQVTLSCSPISGHRSVSWYQQTPGQGLQFLFEYFSETQRNKGNFPGRFSGRQFSNSRSEMNVSTLELGDSALYLCASSLAGSSGQETQYFGPGTRLLVL.